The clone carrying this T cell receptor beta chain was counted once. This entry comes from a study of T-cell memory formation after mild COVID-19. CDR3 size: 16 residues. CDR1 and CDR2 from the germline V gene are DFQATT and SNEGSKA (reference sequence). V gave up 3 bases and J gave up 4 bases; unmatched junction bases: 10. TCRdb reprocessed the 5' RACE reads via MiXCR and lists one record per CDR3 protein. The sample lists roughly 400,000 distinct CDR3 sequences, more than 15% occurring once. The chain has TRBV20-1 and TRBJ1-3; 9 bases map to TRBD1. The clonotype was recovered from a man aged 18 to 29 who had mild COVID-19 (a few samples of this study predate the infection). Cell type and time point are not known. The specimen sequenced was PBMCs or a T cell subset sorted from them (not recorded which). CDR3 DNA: TGCAGTGCTAGCGATCACAGGGGGCTCGGAGGAAACACCATATATTTT. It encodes CSASDHRGLGGNTIYF.